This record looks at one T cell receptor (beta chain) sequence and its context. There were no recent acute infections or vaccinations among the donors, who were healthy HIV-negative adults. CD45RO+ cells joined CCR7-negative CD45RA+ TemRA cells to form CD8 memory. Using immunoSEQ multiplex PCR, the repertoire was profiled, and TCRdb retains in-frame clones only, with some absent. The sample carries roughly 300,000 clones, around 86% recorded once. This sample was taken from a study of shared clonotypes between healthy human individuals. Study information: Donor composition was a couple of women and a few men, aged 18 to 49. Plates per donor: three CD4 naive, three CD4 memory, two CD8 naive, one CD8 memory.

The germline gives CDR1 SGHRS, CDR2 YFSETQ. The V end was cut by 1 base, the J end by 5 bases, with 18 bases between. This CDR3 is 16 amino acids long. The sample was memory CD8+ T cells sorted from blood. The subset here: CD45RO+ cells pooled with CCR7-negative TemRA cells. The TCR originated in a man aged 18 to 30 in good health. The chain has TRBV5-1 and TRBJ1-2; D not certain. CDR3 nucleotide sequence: TGCGCCAGCAGCTTGTTATCCCCAGGCCCGCCGTATGGCTACACCTTC. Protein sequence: CASSLLSPGPPYGYTF. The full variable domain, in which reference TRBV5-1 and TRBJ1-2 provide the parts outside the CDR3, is KAGVTQTPRYLIKTRGQQVTLSCSPISGHRSVSWYQQTPGQGLQFLFEYFSETQRNKGNFPGRFSGRQFSNSRSEMNVSTLELGDSALYLCASSLLSPGPPYGYTFGSGTRLTVV.